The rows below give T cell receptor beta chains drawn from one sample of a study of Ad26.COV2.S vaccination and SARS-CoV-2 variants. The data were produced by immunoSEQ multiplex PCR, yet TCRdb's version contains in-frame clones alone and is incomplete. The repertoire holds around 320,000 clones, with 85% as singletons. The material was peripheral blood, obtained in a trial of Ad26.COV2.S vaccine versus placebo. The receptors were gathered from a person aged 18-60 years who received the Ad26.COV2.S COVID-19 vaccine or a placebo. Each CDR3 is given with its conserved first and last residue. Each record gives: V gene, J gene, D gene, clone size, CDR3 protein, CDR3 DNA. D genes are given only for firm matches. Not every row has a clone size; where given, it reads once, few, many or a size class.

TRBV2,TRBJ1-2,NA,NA,CASSAEGMGYTF,TGTGCCAGCAGTGCGGAGGGGATGGGCTACACCTTC
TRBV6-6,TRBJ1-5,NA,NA,CASSYQENQPQHF,TGTGCCAGCAGTTACCAAGAGAATCAGCCCCAGCATTTT
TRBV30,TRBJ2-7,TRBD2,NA,CAWSVGSGSSYEQYF,TGTGCCTGGAGTGTAGGTAGCGGGAGCTCCTACGAGCAGTACTTC
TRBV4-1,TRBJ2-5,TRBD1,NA,CASSQGTGQETQYF,TGCGCCAGCAGCCAAGGGACAGGGCAAGAGACCCAGTACTTC
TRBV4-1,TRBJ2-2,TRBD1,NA,CASSQTLTGGGTGELFF,TGCGCCAGCAGCCAAACGCTTACAGGGGGTGGCACCGGGGAGCTGTTTTTT
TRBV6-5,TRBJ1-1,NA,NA,CASSYNGEGTVAFF,TGTGCCAGCAGTTACAACGGGGAAGGGACGGTAGCTTTCTTT
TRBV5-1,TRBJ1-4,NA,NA,CASSEPRGGNEKLFF,TGCGCCAGCAGCGAACCGAGGGGGGGCAATGAAAAACTGTTTTTT
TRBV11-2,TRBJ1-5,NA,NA,CASSLDFVNNQPQHF,TGTGCCAGCAGCTTAGATTTCGTCAACAATCAGCCCCAGCATTTT
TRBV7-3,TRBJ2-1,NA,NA,CASSFSVSSYNEQFF,TGTGCCAGCAGCTTTTCCGTAAGCTCCTACAATGAGCAGTTCTTC
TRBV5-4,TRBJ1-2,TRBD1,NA,CASSPLDRAEGGYTF,TGTGCCAGCAGCCCCTTAGACAGGGCTGAGGGAGGCTACACCTTC
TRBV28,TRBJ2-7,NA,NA,CASSFNYEQYF,TGTGCCAGCAGTTTCAACTACGAGCAGTACTTC
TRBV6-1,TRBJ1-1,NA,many,CASSERTENTEAFF,TGTGCCAGCAGTGAGCGGACGGAGAACACTGAAGCTTTCTTT
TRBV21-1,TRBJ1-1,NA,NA,CASAQTRVNTEAFF,TGTGCCAGCGCCCAAACCCGAGTGAACACTGAAGCTTTCTTT
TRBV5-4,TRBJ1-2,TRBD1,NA,CASSLGGPGTGGGYGYTF,TGTGCCAGCAGCTTGGGAGGACCTGGGACAGGGGGCGGGTATGGCTACACCTTC
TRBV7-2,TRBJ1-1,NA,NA,CASSLAGMGERTEAFF,TGTGCCAGCAGCTTAGCGGGCATGGGGGAGAGGACTGAAGCTTTCTTT
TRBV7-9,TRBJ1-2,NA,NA,CASSSVSGGGYTF,TGTGCCAGCAGCTCTGTGAGTGGGGGAGGCTACACCTTC
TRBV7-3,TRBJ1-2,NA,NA,CASSLGPSLANYGYTF,TGTGCCAGCAGCTTGGGACCTTCTTTAGCTAACTATGGCTACACCTTC
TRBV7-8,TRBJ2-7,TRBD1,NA,CASRQTGTAYEQYF,TGTGCCAGCAGGCAGACCGGGACAGCATACGAGCAGTACTTC
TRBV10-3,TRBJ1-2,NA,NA,CAISESSANRGGRNGYTF,TGTGCCATCAGTGAGTCTTCGGCGAATAGGGGGGGGCGAAATGGCTACACCTTC
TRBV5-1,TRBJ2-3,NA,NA,CASSTDYTDTQYF,TGCGCCAGCAGCACGGACTACACAGATACGCAGTATTTT
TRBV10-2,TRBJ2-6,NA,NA,CASSPGGANVLTF,TGCGCCAGCAGTCCTGGTGGGGCCAACGTCCTGACTTTC
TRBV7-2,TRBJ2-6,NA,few,CASSLQGGFFSGANVLTF,TGTGCCAGCAGCTTACAGGGGGGTTTCTTTTCTGGGGCCAACGTCCTGACTTTC
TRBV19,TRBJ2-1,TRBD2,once,CASSINSGGINEQFF,TGTGCCAGTAGTATAAACAGCGGGGGTATCAATGAGCAGTTCTTC
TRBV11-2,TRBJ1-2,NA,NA,CASSLGSGTASGYTF,TGTGCCAGCAGCTTAGGATCCGGGACCGCAAGTGGCTACACCTTC
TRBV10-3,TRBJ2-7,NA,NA,CAIKTERSGTVNYEQYF,TGTGCCATCAAGACGGAGCGTTCCGGGACGGTAAACTACGAGCAGTACTTC
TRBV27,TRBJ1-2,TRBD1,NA,CASSFSRTGRGYTF,TGTGCCAGCAGTTTCTCCCGGACAGGGAGAGGCTACACCTTC
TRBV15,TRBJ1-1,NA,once,CATSRVKAAEAFF,TGTGCCACCAGCAGAGTAAAGGCGGCAGAAGCTTTCTTT
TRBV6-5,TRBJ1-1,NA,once,CATGTLNTEAFF,TGTGCCACGGGGACATTGAACACTGAAGCTTTCTTT
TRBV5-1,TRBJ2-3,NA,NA,CASTHLDTQYF,TGCGCCAGCACCCACCTGGATACGCAGTATTTT
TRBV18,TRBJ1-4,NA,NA,CASSPLTGRAKEEKLFF,TGTGCCAGCTCACCACTAACAGGGAGGGCCAAGGAGGAAAAACTGTTTTTT
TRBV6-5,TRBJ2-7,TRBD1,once,CASSRQGAIINEQYF,TGTGCCAGCAGTCGACAGGGGGCTATTATCAACGAGCAGTACTTC
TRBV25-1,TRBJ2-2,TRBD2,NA,CARKLAGGKTGELFF,TGTGCCAGGAAACTAGCGGGGGGGAAAACCGGGGAGCTGTTTTTT
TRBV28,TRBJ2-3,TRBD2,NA,CASRRLAGAASTDTQYF,TGTGCCAGCAGACGACTAGCGGGGGCCGCGAGCACAGATACGCAGTATTTT
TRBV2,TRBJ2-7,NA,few,CASSEGWPSVGYF,TGTGCCAGCAGTGAGGGTTGGCCCTCTGTGGGGTACTTC
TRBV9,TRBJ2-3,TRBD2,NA,CASSYRGLAGGPGSTDTQYF,TGTGCCAGCAGCTACCGCGGACTAGCGGGGGGGCCAGGTAGCACAGATACGCAGTATTTT
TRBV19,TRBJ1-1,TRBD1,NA,CASSITPLTGGADTEAFF,TGTGCCAGTAGTATAACACCACTCACAGGGGGCGCGGACACTGAAGCTTTCTTT
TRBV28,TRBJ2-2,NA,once,CASSEEGGELFF,TGTGCCAGCAGCGAGGAGGGCGGGGAGCTGTTTTTT
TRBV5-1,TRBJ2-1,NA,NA,CASSPQGFPPNEQFF,TGCGCCAGCAGTCCTCAGGGTTTCCCCCCCAATGAGCAGTTCTTC
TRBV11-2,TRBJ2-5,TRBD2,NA,CASSWTSGGEIQETQYF,TGTGCCAGCAGCTGGACTAGCGGGGGGGAGATCCAAGAGACCCAGTACTTC
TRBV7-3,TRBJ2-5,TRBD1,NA,CASSQTGGRGETQYF,TGTGCCAGCAGCCAGACAGGGGGTAGGGGAGAGACCCAGTACTTC
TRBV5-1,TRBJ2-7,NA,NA,CASSADVRGEQYF,TGCGCCAGCAGCGCCGACGTGAGGGGCGAGCAGTACTTC
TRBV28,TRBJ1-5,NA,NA,CASLQRPYSNQPQHF,TGTGCCAGCCTACAGAGACCATATAGCAATCAGCCCCAGCATTTT
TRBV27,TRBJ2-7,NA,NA,CASRVSGPYEQYF,TGTGCCAGCAGGGTGAGCGGTCCCTACGAGCAGTACTTC
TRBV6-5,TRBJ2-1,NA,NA,CASRWARRDNEQFF,TGTGCCAGCAGGTGGGCCCGGCGGGACAATGAGCAGTTCTTC
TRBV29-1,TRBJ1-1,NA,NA,CSVVRDQAYTEAFF,TGCAGCGTTGTCCGAGACCAGGCTTACACTGAAGCTTTCTTT